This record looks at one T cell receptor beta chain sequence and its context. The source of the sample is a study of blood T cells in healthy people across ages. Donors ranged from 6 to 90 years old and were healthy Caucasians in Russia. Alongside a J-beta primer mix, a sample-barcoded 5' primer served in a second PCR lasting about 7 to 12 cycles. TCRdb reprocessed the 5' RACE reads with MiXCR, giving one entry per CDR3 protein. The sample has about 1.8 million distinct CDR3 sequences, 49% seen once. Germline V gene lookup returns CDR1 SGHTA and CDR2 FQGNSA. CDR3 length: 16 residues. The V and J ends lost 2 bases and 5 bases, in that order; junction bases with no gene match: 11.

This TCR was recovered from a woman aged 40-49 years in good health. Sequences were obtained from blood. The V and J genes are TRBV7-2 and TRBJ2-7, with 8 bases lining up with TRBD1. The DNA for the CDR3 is TGTGCCAGCAGCTTATCTTCAGACGGACAGGGACACGAGCAGTACTTC. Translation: CASSLSSDGQGHEQYF.